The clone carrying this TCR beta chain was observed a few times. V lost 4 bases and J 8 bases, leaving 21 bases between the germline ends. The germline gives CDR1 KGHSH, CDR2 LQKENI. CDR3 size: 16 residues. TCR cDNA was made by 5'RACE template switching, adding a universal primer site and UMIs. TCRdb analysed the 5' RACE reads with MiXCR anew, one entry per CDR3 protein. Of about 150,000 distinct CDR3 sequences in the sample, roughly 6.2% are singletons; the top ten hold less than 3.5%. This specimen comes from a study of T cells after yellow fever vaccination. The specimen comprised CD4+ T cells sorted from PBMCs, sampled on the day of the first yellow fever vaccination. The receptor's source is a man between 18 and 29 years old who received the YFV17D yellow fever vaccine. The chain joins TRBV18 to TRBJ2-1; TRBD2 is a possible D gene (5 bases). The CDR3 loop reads CASSLPVNDGIYEQFF. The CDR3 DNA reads TGTGCCAGCTCACTCCCCGTTAATGACGGGATTTATGAGCAGTTCTTC.